The subject of this entry is one T cell receptor beta chain. Trimming left V 4 bases short and J 3 bases short, with 10 bases between. The CDR3 has 13 residues. Germline values: CDR1 SGHRS, CDR2 YFSETQ. The data originate from a study of blood T cell repertoires in COVID-19. Study-wide context: Nucleic acid was either cDNA or gDNA, and it came from T cells, B-cell-depleted T cells, or PBMCs.

Participants were aged about 18 to 100 years from around 26 US areas. Original processing notes: Reference gene primer amplification yielded estimated nucleated cell counts. TCRdb's copy holds only in-frame clones and misses some; the assay was immunoSEQ multiplex PCR. D and trimming come from the DNA, and the V and J calls and clone size come from that table. Of roughly 200,000 clones listed, roughly nine tenths are singletons. This chain joins TRBV5-1 and TRBJ1-1, with D unresolved. The sequencing input was PBMCs or T cells enriched from blood (not recorded which). The sequence was obtained from a woman aged 40 to 50 in a cohort exposed to, infected with or recovered from COVID-19 (not recorded which). The CDR3 DNA reads as TGCGCCAGCAGCCCGGACGGGGACACTGAAGCTTTCTTT. It encodes CASSPDGDTEAFF. The whole variable domain, remainder taken from reference TRBV5-1 and TRBJ1-1, is KAGVTQTPRYLIKTRGQQVTLSCSPISGHRSVSWYQQTPGQGLQFLFEYFSETQRNKGNFPGRFSGRQFSNSRSEMNVSTLELGDSALYLCASSPDGDTEAFFGQGTRLTVV.